These 26 T cell receptor beta chains were all obtained from the same sample, sequenced in a study of multiple sclerosis patients with progressive multifocal leukoencephalopathy. Regarding time point: time of PML onset. Produced via immunoSEQ multiplex PCR; TCRdb's table is partial and in-frame only. The sample has more than 30,000 clones, roughly 90% seen once. The input for sequencing was PBMCs, taken from a patient treated with natalizumab. These receptors were obtained from a woman between 35 and 50 years old with progressive multifocal leukoencephalopathy.

V gene TRBV7-9 combines with J gene TRBJ1-6; 7 nucleotides match TRBD1. V gave up 6 bases and J gave up 3 bases; unmatched junction bases: 8. Germline CDR1 is SEHNR and CDR2 is FQNEAQ (reference sequence). This CDR3 has 16 residues. CDR3 sequence reads: CASSMDGTVYNSPLHF. The CDR3, as DNA: TGTGCCAGCAGTATGGATGGGACAGTCTATAATTCACCCCTCCACTTT.

As DNA, the CDR3 is TGTGCCAGCATGGACAAGAACACCGGGGAGCTGTTTTTT. This sequence encodes CASMDKNTGELFF. The chain is built from TRBV7-9 and TRBJ2-2; weak D call: TRBD1 (5 bases). Between the trimmed V and J ends, which lost 7 bases and 1 base, there was a span of 7 bases. CDR3 length: 13 residues. In germline, CDR1 is SEHNR, CDR2 FQNEAQ (reference sequence).

J is TRBJ2-1 and V is TRBV28; 8 bases agree with TRBD1. Germline assignment: CDR1 MDHEN and CDR2 SYDVKM. The CDR3 contains 15 residues. The J segment lost 4 bases and the V segment lost 6 bases, leaving 8 bases of the junction unmatched. The CDR3 loop is CASRFLGQGYNEQFF. Written as DNA, the CDR3 is TGTGCCAGCAGATTTCTCGGACAGGGATACAATGAGCAGTTCTTC.

The chain has TRBV2 and TRBJ2-5; 9 bases fit TRBD1. Germline lookup yields CDR1 SNHLY and CDR2 FYNNEI. This CDR3 is built from 14 residues. The V gene end was trimmed by 10 bases and the J gene end by 2 bases; junction bases not matched to a gene: 8. This CDR3 reads CATKAGTGQETQYF. In DNA, the CDR3 is TGTGCCACCAAGGCGGGGACAGGGCAAGAGACCCAGTACTTC.

The chain employs TRBV29-1 and TRBJ1-2; D may be TRBD1 (5 bases). This CDR3 has 13 residues. V lost 4 bases, J lost 7 bases, and 16 bases lay in between. The germline gives CDR1 SQVTM, CDR2 ANQGSEA. In DNA form, the CDR3 reads TGCAGCGTTGTCCCGACAGCGGCGGGTGGCTACACCTTC. Protein sequence: CSVVPTAAGGYTF.

The chain employs TRBV11-2 and TRBJ1-2; 7 bases are shared with TRBD1. V trimming: 4 bases; J trimming: 4 bases; junction bases outside the gene matches: 6. The germline V gene has CDR1 SGHAT and CDR2 FQNNGV. This CDR3 is built from 14 residues. DNA for the CDR3: TGTGCCAGCAGCTCCTTCCGACAGGGCTATGGCTACACCTTC. Amino acids: CASSSFRQGYGYTF. Using reference TRBV11-2 and TRBJ1-2 for the parts outside the CDR3, the full variable domain is EAGVAQSPRYKIIEKRQSVAFWCNPISGHATLYWYQQILGQGPKLLIQFQNNGVVDDSQLPKDRFSAERLKGVDSTLKIQPAKLEDSAVYLCASSSFRQGYGYTFGSGTRLTVV.

This clone showed up just once. The V call is TRBV28, the J call TRBJ2-7; 7 positions agree with TRBD1. The CDR3 has 14 residues. The V gene's germline CDR1 is MDHEN and CDR2 SYDVKM. With 4 bases clipped from V and 7 bases from J, the junction kept 10 bases outside the gene matches. The CDR3, as DNA: TGTGCCAGCAGTTCTCCCGGGACAGCCACGGAGCAGTACTTC. Translated: CASSSPGTATEQYF.

V gene TRBV28 combines with J gene TRBJ1-2, with D possibly being TRBD1 (5 bases). Germline CDR1 MDHEN, CDR2 SYDVKM. The V and J ends lost 6 bases and 8 bases respectively, with 19 bases between them. This CDR3 comprises 14 residues. The CDR3 DNA sequence: TGTGCCAGCAGATTAACTGGGACGGCGAAGGGCTACACCTTC. The encoded protein is CASRLTGTAKGYTF.

This chain joins TRBV9 and TRBJ1-5; D gene uncertain. CDR1 and CDR2 (germline): SGDLS, YYNGEE. The CDR3 totals 12 residues. The V and J ends lost 5 bases and 4 bases respectively, with 7 bases between them. CDR3 protein: CASRDLNQPQHF. The CDR3 DNA follows: TGTGCCAGCAGGGACCTTAATCAGCCCCAGCATTTT.

This chain joins TRBV7-9 and TRBJ2-7, with a tentative D call TRBD2 (5 bases). Trimming removed 1 base from V and 0 bases from J, with 16 bases in between. CDR1 and CDR2 (germline): SEHNR, FQNEAQ (reference sequence). There are 17 residues in the CDR3. In DNA, the CDR3 is TGTGCCAGCAGCTTAGTGCCCCCGGACTCTAGCTCCTACGAGCAGTACTTC. It is translated as CASSLVPPDSSSYEQYF.

The chain joins TRBV27 to TRBJ2-7, with TRBD2 matching over 12 bases. The CDR3 has 15 amino acids. Germline CDR1 and CDR2: MNHEY and SMNVEV (reference sequence). V lost 6 bases to trimming and J lost 2 bases; unmatched junction nucleotides: 5. The CDR3 DNA is TGTGCCAGCAGGAAGACTAGCGGGGGTCCCTACGAGCAGTACTTC. This codes for CASRKTSGGPYEQYF.

This chain uses TRBV11-2 with TRBJ1-1, with 12 positions matching TRBD1. Germline CDR1 reads SGHAT; CDR2 reads FQNNGV. The CDR3 covers 19 residues. Losses at the gene ends were 2 bases for V and 4 bases for J; bases not matched to a gene: 14. The DNA for the CDR3 is TGTGCCAGCAGCTTAAAAGGGACAGGGGGCGCGAGTCCCGCCACTGAAGCTTTCTTT. Amino acid sequence: CASSLKGTGGASPATEAFF.

This rearrangement joins TRBV30 to TRBJ1-2; TRBD1 is a possible D gene (5 bases). The CDR3 has 14 residues. Deletions cut 0 bases from V and 6 bases from J, with 14 bases between. Germline lookup yields CDR1 GTSNPN and CDR2 SVGIG (reference sequence). CDR3: CAWSVKGRRDGYTF. CDR3 coding DNA: TGTGCCTGGAGTGTAAAGGGGCGTCGGGATGGCTACACCTTC.

The chain couples TRBV18 to TRBJ2-2; 7 bases align to TRBD2. Trimming at V came to 3 bases and at J to 14 bases, leaving 9 bases not matched to a gene. The CDR3 is made up of 13 amino acids. The germline V gene encodes CDR1 KGHSH and CDR2 LQKENI. The CDR3 here is CASSPVGAGDLFF. CDR3 DNA sequence: TGTGCCAGCTCACCGGTCGGGGCGGGAGATCTGTTTTTT. Based on the CDR3 plus reference TRBV18 and TRBJ2-2, the full variable domain is NAGVMQNPRHLVRRRGQEARLRCSPMKGHSHVYWYRQLPEEGLKFMVYLQKENIIDESGMPKERFSAEFPKEGPSILRIQQVVRGDSAAYFCASSPVGAGDLFFGEGSRLTVL.

The rearrangement uses TRBV5-1 and TRBJ1-3, with D possibly TRBD1 on 5 matching bases. V was pared by 4 bases and J by 0 bases, with 8 bases between. From germline, CDR1 is SGHRS and CDR2 YFSETQ. This CDR3 comprises 14 residues. The CDR3 loop is CASSAQGSGNTIYF. Written as DNA, the CDR3 is TGCGCCAGCAGCGCCCAGGGCTCTGGAAACACCATATATTTT.

This sequence joins TRBV18 and TRBJ1-1; 7 bases line up with TRBD1. This CDR3 has 13 residues. Unmatched junction bases numbered 4, after V lost 4 bases and J lost 5 bases. The V gene's germline CDR1 is KGHSH and CDR2 LQKENI. The CDR3 here is CASSQGAQTEAFF. The CDR3 region has the DNA TGTGCCAGCTCACAGGGGGCGCAGACTGAAGCTTTCTTT. The complete variable domain, with remaining parts taken from reference TRBV18 and TRBJ1-1, reads NAGVMQNPRHLVRRRGQEARLRCSPMKGHSHVYWYRQLPEEGLKFMVYLQKENIIDESGMPKERFSAEFPKEGPSILRIQQVVRGDSAAYFCASSQGAQTEAFFGQGTRLTVV.

This clone turned up a few times. The chain employs TRBV9 and TRBJ2-7; D might be TRBD2 (6 bases). Trimming removed 2 bases at V and 4 bases at J, with 13 bases between. Germline-derived CDR1 and CDR2 are SGDLS and YYNGEE. This CDR3 spans 14 amino acids. CDR3 coding DNA: TGTGCCAGCAGCGTGGGGGGTTCGGCGTACGAGCAGTACTTC. Its translation: CASSVGGSAYEQYF. Together with reference TRBV9 and TRBJ2-7, the CDR3 gives the full variable domain: DSGVTQTPKHLITATGQRVTLRCSPRSGDLSVYWYQQSLDQGLQFLIQYYNGEERAKGNILERFSAQQFPDLHSELNLSSLELGDSALYFCASSVGGSAYEQYFGPGTRLTVT.

This rearrangement joins TRBV5-5 to TRBJ1-3; a weak D match, TRBD1 (5 bases). The V end lost 3 bases, the J end lost 3 bases, and 7 bases lay between the germline ends. Germline CDR1 SGHKS, CDR2 YYEKEE (reference sequence). The CDR3 has 13 residues. The CDR3 region is CASSWGDGNTIYF. CDR3 coding DNA: TGTGCCAGCAGCTGGGGGGATGGAAACACCATATATTTT.

V gene TRBV18 combines with J gene TRBJ1-5; no firm D call. CDR1 and CDR2 (germline): KGHSH, LQKENI. The CDR3 covers 14 residues. Between the trimmed V and J ends, which lost 3 bases and 0 bases, there was a span of 6 bases. The CDR3 region has the DNA TGTGCCAGCTCACCGGACCGTAGCAATCAGCCCCAGCATTTT. It yields the protein CASSPDRSNQPQHF.

The V gene is TRBV6-5, the J gene TRBJ1-1; D gene unclear. The germline gives CDR1 MNHEY, CDR2 SVGAGI. The CDR3 has 13 amino acids. Between the trimmed V and J ends, which lost 4 bases and 1 base, there was a span of 7 bases. The CDR3 sequence is CASSSDGNTEAFF. The CDR3 DNA is TGTGCCAGCAGTTCGGACGGGAACACTGAAGCTTTCTTT.

This sequence joins TRBV5-4 and TRBJ1-4; D ambiguous. V lost 0 bases, J lost 1 base, and 7 bases lay in between. This CDR3 contains 15 residues. From germline, CDR1 is SGHNT and CDR2 YYREEE (reference sequence). CDR3 sequence reads: CASSLVPGTNEKLFF. The CDR3 DNA sequence: TGTGCCAGCAGCTTGGTGCCGGGAACTAATGAAAAACTGTTTTTT.

The sample holds one count of this clone. V and J are TRBV7-9 and TRBJ2-5, with D hard to call. Germline V gene lookup returns CDR1 SEHNR and CDR2 FQNEAQ (reference sequence). The CDR3 loop spans 12 amino acids. Trimming removed 8 bases at V and 5 bases at J, with 12 bases between. The CDR3 sequence: CASVRGLETQYF. CDR3 bases: TGTGCCAGCGTTCGTGGGTTGGAGACCCAGTACTTC.

The CDR3 here is CASSHHAENSNQPQHF. DNA for the CDR3: TGCGCCAGCAGTCACCATGCAGAAAATAGCAATCAGCCCCAGCATTTT. V gene TRBV23-1 combines with J gene TRBJ1-5; D call uncertain. TRBV23-1 has ORF status, its function being uncertain. V shed 3 bases and J shed 0 bases, with 12 bases lying between them. CDR3 length: 16 residues.

This clone was seen more than once but under ten times. V gene TRBV5-4 combines with J gene TRBJ1-3; TRBD1 might be the D (5 bases). The germline gives CDR1 SGHNT, CDR2 YYREEE (reference sequence). CDR3 length: 15 residues. The V gene lost 10 bases and the J gene lost 3 bases, with 20 bases spanning the gap. CDR3 sequence (DNA): TGTGCCCTCAGCGTTGCGGGGCTTGGTGGAAACACCATATATTTT. Translating it yields CALSVAGLGGNTIYF.

This clone was seen a single time. The V and J genes are TRBV5-1 and TRBJ2-7; TRBD2 might be the D (5 bases). CDR3 length: 14 residues. CDR1 and CDR2 (germline): SGHRS, YFSETQ. Trimming took off 1 base at V and 9 bases at J, with 17 bases between the two ends. The CDR3 loop is CASSLMDAGGVQYF. CDR3 in DNA: TGCGCCAGCAGCTTGATGGACGCGGGTGGTGTGCAGTACTTC.

This chain connects TRBV5-1 to TRBJ2-2; 7 nucleotides line up with TRBD1. The J segment lost 0 bases and the V segment lost 8 bases, leaving 4 bases of the junction unmatched. The CDR3 sequence is 14 residues long. Germline V CDR1 and CDR2: SGHRS, YFSETQ. This CDR3 is CASQTGSNTGELFF. For the CDR3, the DNA is TGCGCCAGTCAGACAGGGTCGAACACCGGGGAGCTGTTTTTT.